Here is one TCR beta chain with its context. The ends lost 3 bases at V and 6 bases at J; junction bases unmatched: 13. The CDR3 consists of 16 residues. The germline V gene encodes CDR1 GTSNPN and CDR2 SVGIG (reference sequence). Participants had their cohort set by participant-reported clinical history. This entry comes from a study of blood T cell repertoires in COVID-19. Sequencing used immunoSEQ multiplex PCR; TCRdb keeps in-frame clones, though not all of them. This table holds a few hundred thousand clones, approximately 91% found once. The TCR comes from a woman between 40 and 50 years old who had recovered from COVID-19. The sample comprised PBMCs or T cells enriched from blood (not recorded which). This chain connects TRBV30 to TRBJ2-3; 9 bases are a match to TRBD1. CDR3 region: CAWSPGQGWFRDTQYF. CDR3 nucleotides: TGTGCCTGGAGCCCCGGACAGGGGTGGTTCAGGGATACGCAGTATTTT.